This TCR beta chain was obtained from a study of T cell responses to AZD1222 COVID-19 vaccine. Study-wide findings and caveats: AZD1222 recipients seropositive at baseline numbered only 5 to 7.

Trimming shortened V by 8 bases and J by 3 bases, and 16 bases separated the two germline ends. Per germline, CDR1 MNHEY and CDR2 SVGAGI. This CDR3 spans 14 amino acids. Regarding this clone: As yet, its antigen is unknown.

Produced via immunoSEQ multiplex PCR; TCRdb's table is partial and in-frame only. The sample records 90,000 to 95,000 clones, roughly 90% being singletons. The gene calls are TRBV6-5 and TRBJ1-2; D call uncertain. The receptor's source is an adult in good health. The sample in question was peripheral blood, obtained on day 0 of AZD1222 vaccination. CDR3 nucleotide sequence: TGTGCCAGCGCTGCCAGCCATACTTACTATGGCTACACCTTC. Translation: CASAASHTYYGYTF.